Listed here are 22 T cell receptor beta chains from one sample, sequenced in a study of Graves' ophthalmopathy and Graves' hyperthyroidism. The authors amplified TCR beta CDR3 regions from RNA transcripts. Scientists carried out first-round RT-PCR using HTBI primers and then a second-round multiplex PCR. Each CDR3 protein gets one entry after TCRdb re-called the multiplex PCR reads with MiXCR. Among around 400,000 distinct CDR3 sequences, about 18% were seen once, and the ten largest hold roughly 1.6%. The sample consisted of peripheral blood. The receptor set was obtained from a woman aged 18-35 years with Graves' ophthalmopathy.

This sequence joins TRBV11-2 and TRBJ2-5; TRBD2 aligns across 9 bases. This CDR3 is built from 16 residues. Looked up from germline, CDR1 is SGHAT and CDR2 is FQNNGV. Trimming removed 0 bases from V and 2 bases from J; junction bases left unmatched: 4. CDR3 amino acids: CASSLDRLAGQETQYF. The DNA for the CDR3 is TGTGCCAGCAGCTTAGATCGGCTAGCGGGGCAAGAGACCCAGTACTTC.

This clonotype was seen at least ten times. V is TRBV20-1 and J is TRBJ2-2; D uncertain. CDR3 size: 11 residues. V was cut by 5 bases and J by 6 bases, with 7 bases left in between. CDR1 is DFQATT and CDR2 is SNEGSKA in the germline V gene (reference sequence). The CDR3 region has the DNA TGCAGTGCTCCCTACCCCGGGGAGCTGTTTTTT. This translates into CSAPYPGELFF.

This clonotype came up many times. One end of the junction varies from germline; a read error may be responsible. V and J are TRBV5-1 and TRBJ1-5, with a weak D call TRBD1 (5 bases). The CDR3 sequence is 15 residues long. Germline CDR1 SGHRS, CDR2 YFSETQ. The CDR3 reads CASSLRGDSNQPQHF. CDR3 sequence (DNA): TGTGCCAGCAGCCTTCGGGGGGATAGCAATCAGCCCCAGCATTTT.

The CDR3 region has the DNA TGTGCCAGCACCTGGGGACTAGCGGGAGGGAGGTACCAAGAGACCCAGTACTTC. Protein product: CASTWGLAGGRYQETQYF. The V gene is TRBV6-1, the J gene TRBJ2-5; TRBD2 aligns across 16 bases. Trimming at V came to 7 bases and at J to 0 bases, leaving 8 bases not matched to a gene. Per the germline V gene, CDR1 is MNHNS and CDR2 is SASEGT. This CDR3 region has 18 residues.

This clonotype was observed at least ten times. The chain joins TRBV15 to TRBJ2-7; D gene uncertain. Germline CDR1 is LNHNV and CDR2 is YYDKDF (reference sequence). The CDR3 is 15 residues long. Deletions cut 0 bases from V and 5 bases from J, with 14 bases between. The CDR3 nucleotides read TGTGCCACCAGCAGAGATTCTGGCAGCTTCCACGAGCAGTACTTC. It yields the protein CATSRDSGSFHEQYF.

Ten or more counts support this clonotype. The chain carries TRBV15 and TRBJ2-7, with 8 bases lining up with TRBD1. Germline CDR1 LNHNV, CDR2 YYDKDF (reference sequence). The CDR3 has 15 residues. V lost 3 bases and J lost 3; bases outside the gene matches: 7. CDR3 in DNA: TGTGCCACCAGCAGGGTGAGACAGGGGCACTACGAGCAGTACTTC. This translates into CATSRVRQGHYEQYF.

This clonotype was counted at least ten times. The V and J genes are TRBV20-1 and TRBJ2-7; D is possibly TRBD1 or TRBD2 (6 bases each). V was trimmed by 3 bases and J by 0 bases, leaving 24 bases between them. The CDR3 covers 18 residues. Looked up from germline, CDR1 is DFQATT and CDR2 is SNEGSKA (reference sequence). The CDR3 DNA is TGCAGTGCTAGCTCACCGGGGGCCCCTCCTAGCCTCTCCTACGAGCAGTACTTC. It is translated as CSASSPGAPPSLSYEQYF.

This rearrangement joins TRBV25-1 to TRBJ1-1; tentative D call: TRBD1 (5 bases). The V gene lost 8 bases and the J gene lost 0 bases, with 10 bases spanning the gap. The CDR3 contains 13 residues. Germline V gene sequence: CDR1 MGHDK, CDR2 SYGVNS. The CDR3 here is CASAGRMNTEAFF. CDR3 nucleotide sequence: TGTGCCAGCGCAGGGCGGATGAACACTGAAGCTTTCTTT.

The count of this clonotype is one. The rearrangement links TRBV6-1 to TRBJ2-3, with TRBD1 identical over 7 bases. CDR3 length: 15 amino acids. With V trimmed by 8 bases and J by 6 bases, 14 bases remained unmatched. Germline values: CDR1 MNHNS, CDR2 SASEGT. In DNA, the CDR3 is TGTGCCAGCGACGAGAGCCCTGACAGGGCCGATACGCAGTATTTT. Protein product: CASDESPDRADTQYF.

In its sample, this clonotype was seen many times. This chain uses TRBV7-2 with TRBJ2-7; D might be TRBD1 or TRBD2, each matching 5 bases. V shed 7 bases and J shed 2 bases, with 18 bases lying between them. CDR1 is SGHTA, CDR2 FQGNSA, per germline. CDR3 size: 15 residues. CDR3 DNA: TGTGCCAGCACCCCCGGGACCGGAACTACCTACGAGCAGTACTTC. It encodes CASTPGTGTTYEQYF.

The chain is built from TRBV7-9 and TRBJ1-2, with D tentatively TRBD1 (5 bases). The V end lost 4 bases, the J end lost 4 bases, and 10 bases lay between the germline ends. There are 13 residues in the CDR3. Germline lookup yields CDR1 SEHNR and CDR2 FQNEAQ (reference sequence). The CDR3 DNA is TGTGCCAGCAGCTGGGGGTCCTCCTATGGCTACACCTTC. It specifies CASSWGSSYGYTF.

This clonotype was seen ten or more times. This rearrangement joins TRBV12-3 or TRBV12-4 to TRBJ1-1, with TRBD1 identical over 9 bases. Trimming took 0 bases from V and 3 from J; bases not matched to a gene: 2. The CDR3 has 15 amino acids. The CDR3: CASSLAGQGYTEAFF. In nucleotides, the CDR3 is TGTGCCAGCAGTTTAGCGGGACAGGGATACACTGAAGCTTTCTTT.

This clonotype was observed at least ten times. The chain combines TRBV5-5 with TRBJ2-2; 8 positions agree with TRBD2. The V gene's germline CDR1 is SGHKS and CDR2 YYEKEE (reference sequence). V was clipped by 3 bases and J by 6 bases; unmatched bases: 4. This CDR3 is built from 14 residues. The DNA for the CDR3 is TGTGCCAGCAGCTCGGGGGGGGGCTCCGGGGAGCTGTTTTTT. Residues: CASSSGGGSGELFF. Full variable domain (outside the CDR3, taken from reference TRBV5-5 and TRBJ2-2): DAGVTQSPTHLIKTRGQQVTLRCSPISGHKSVSWYQQVLGQGPQFIFQYYEKEERGRGNFPDRFSARQFPNYSSELNVNALLLGDSALYLCASSSGGGSGELFFGEGSRLTVL.

On this clonotype itself: The junction differs from germline at one of its ends, possibly a read error. The chain links TRBV12-3 or TRBV12-4 to TRBJ2-7; the D call may be TRBD1 or TRBD2 (5 bases each). There are 15 residues in the CDR3. The CDR3 is CASSPGTAATLERYF. The CDR3, as DNA: TGTGCCAGCAGTCCCGGGACCGCCGCTACTTTAGAGCGGTACTTC.

In this sample, this clonotype turned up many times. V gene TRBV6-4 combines with J gene TRBJ1-5; 12 bases align to TRBD1. From germline, CDR1 is MRHNA and CDR2 SNTAGT. This CDR3 is 19 amino acids long. V shed 4 bases and J 4 bases; nucleotides not matched to a gene: 14. In nucleotides, the CDR3 is TGTGCCAGCAGTGCGGTGGGGGACAGGGGGCTTAGGGCTAATCAGCCCCAGCATTTT. Amino acid sequence: CASSAVGDRGLRANQPQHF.

This clonotype was recorded many times. This rearrangement joins TRBV27 to TRBJ1-2; unclear D gene. In germline, CDR1 is MNHEY, CDR2 SMNVEV (reference sequence). The CDR3 loop spans 14 amino acids. Trimming shortened V by 8 bases and J by 3 bases, and 16 bases separated the two germline ends. In DNA form, the CDR3 reads TGTGCCAGCGCCCGCTCCGGGGTAGACTATGGCTACACCTTC. Protein sequence: CASARSGVDYGYTF.

This clonotype was detected many times. CDR3 bases: TGTGCCAGCAGCTTAGACTGGACTCAAGAGACCCAGTACTTC. It specifies CASSLDWTQETQYF. V usage is TRBV11-2 and J usage is TRBJ2-5, with a possible D match to TRBD2 (5 bases). Germline-derived CDR1 and CDR2 are SGHAT and FQNNGV. Trimming removed 0 bases at V and 2 bases at J, with 7 bases between. The CDR3 length is 14 residues.

This clonotype was recorded at least ten times. This chain connects TRBV7-2 to TRBJ2-7, with D hard to call. Trimming pared 3 bases from V and 3 bases from J, leaving 9 bases between. The germline V gene encodes CDR1 SGHTA and CDR2 FQGNSA. The CDR3 is 13 amino acids. The CDR3 reads CASSLPLYYEQYF. The CDR3, as DNA: TGTGCCAGCAGCTTGCCCCTATACTACGAGCAGTACTTC.

The chain uses TRBV6-5 and TRBJ2-5; D might be TRBD1 (6 bases). The V gene lost 4 bases and the J gene lost 5 bases, with 11 bases spanning the gap. This CDR3 contains 13 residues. From germline, CDR1 is MNHEY and CDR2 SVGAGI. The CDR3, as DNA: TGTGCCAGCAGTTCAACAGGGCAGGAGACCCAGTACTTC. Encoded protein: CASSSTGQETQYF.

This clonotype was observed many times. This sequence joins TRBV6-5 and TRBJ1-1; no firm D call. Deletions cut 2 bases from V and 7 bases from J, with 8 bases between. The CDR3 sequence is 12 residues long. Germline CDR1 is MNHEY and CDR2 is SVGAGI. DNA of the CDR3: TGTGCCAGCAGTTACCGACTCATTGAAGCTTTCTTT. Translating gives CASSYRLIEAFF.

This clonotype was counted many times. This rearrangement joins TRBV4-3 to TRBJ2-7; D ambiguous. Germline-derived CDR1 and CDR2 are LGHNA and YSLEER. This CDR3 contains 13 residues. Trimming left V 2 bases short and J 6 bases short, with 11 bases between. DNA of the CDR3: TGCGCCAGCAGCCAACTCGCAATGGGCGAGCAGTACTTC. Protein sequence: CASSQLAMGEQYF.

This clonotype was picked up a small number of times. The chain joins TRBV6-1 to TRBJ1-1; 8 positions match TRBD1. There are 12 residues in the CDR3. Germline lookup yields CDR1 MNHNS and CDR2 SASEGT. The V gene end was trimmed by 10 bases and the J gene end by 3 bases; junction bases not matched to a gene: 4. DNA of the CDR3: TGTGCCACGACAGGGGTCGACACTGAAGCTTTCTTT. It yields the protein CATTGVDTEAFF.